This paragraph reports one T cell receptor beta chain. Its matching antigen is unknown. These data come from a study of graft-versus-host responses after intestinal transplantation. Study background: The whole recipient group had anti-thymocyte globulin induction followed by tacrolimus and steroids for around 3 years. Study-wide points: Peak circulating GvH clone levels tracked with early post-transplant HvG declines. Marrow from the recipient contained GvH clones, some of which had appeared first in ileum or blood.

The CDR3 covers 16 residues. The J segment lost 6 bases and the V segment lost 3 bases, leaving 6 bases of the junction unmatched. Germline V gives CDR1 LNHDA, CDR2 SQIVND (reference sequence). TCRdb's copy holds only in-frame clones and misses some; the assay was immunoSEQ multiplex PCR. Of thousands of clones in the sample, about 74% were seen once. Investigators treated the graft tissue so that it released intraepithelial and lamina propria lymphocytes. Material: ileum tissue, obtained nearly 500 days after intestinal transplant. This TCR derives from a human patient who received an intestinal transplant, so some T cells may come from the graft donor. The chain links TRBV19 to TRBJ2-2; TRBD1 agrees at 11 bases. CDR3 residues: CASSIGTGGRAGELFF. The CDR3 DNA reads as TGTGCCAGTAGTATCGGGACAGGGGGTAGGGCCGGGGAGCTGTTTTTT.